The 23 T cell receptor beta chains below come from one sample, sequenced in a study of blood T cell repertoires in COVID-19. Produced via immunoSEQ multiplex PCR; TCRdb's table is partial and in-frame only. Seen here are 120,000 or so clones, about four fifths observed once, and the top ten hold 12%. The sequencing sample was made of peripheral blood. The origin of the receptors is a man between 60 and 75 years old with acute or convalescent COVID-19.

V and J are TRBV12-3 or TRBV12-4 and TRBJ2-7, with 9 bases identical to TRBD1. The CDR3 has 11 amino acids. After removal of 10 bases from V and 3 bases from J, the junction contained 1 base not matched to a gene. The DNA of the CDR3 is TGTGCCACGGGACAGGGCTACGAGCAGTACTTC. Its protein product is CATGQGYEQYF.

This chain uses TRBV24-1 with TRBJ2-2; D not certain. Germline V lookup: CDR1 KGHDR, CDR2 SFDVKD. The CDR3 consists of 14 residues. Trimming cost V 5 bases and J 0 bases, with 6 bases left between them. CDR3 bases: TGTGCCACCAGTGCCTATGCGAACACCGGGGAGCTGTTTTTT. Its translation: CATSAYANTGELFF.

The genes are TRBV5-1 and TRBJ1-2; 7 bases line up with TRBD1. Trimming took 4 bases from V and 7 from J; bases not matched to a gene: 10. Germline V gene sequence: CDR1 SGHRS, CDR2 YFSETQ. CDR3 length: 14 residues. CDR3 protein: CASSAGQPLSGYTF. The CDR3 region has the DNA TGCGCCAGCAGCGCGGGACAGCCTCTCTCTGGCTACACCTTC.

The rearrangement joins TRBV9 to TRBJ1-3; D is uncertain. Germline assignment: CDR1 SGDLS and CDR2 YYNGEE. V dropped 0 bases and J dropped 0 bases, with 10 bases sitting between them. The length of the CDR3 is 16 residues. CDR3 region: CASSVGTTRSGNTIYF. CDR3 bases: TGTGCCAGCAGCGTAGGTACTACTCGCTCTGGAAACACCATATATTTT.

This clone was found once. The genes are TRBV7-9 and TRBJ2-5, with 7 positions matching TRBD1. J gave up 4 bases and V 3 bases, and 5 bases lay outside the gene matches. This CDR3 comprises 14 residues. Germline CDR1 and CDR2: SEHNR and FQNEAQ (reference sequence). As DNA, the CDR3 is TGTGCCAGCAGCTTCACAGGGGTTCGAGAGACCCAGTACTTC. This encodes CASSFTGVRETQYF.

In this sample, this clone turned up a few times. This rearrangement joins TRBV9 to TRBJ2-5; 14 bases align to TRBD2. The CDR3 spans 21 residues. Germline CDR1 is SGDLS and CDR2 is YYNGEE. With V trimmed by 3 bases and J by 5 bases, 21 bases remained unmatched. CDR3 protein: CASSANPRGPGLAGGPETQYF. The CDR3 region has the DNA TGTGCCAGCAGCGCCAATCCACGGGGCCCAGGACTAGCGGGAGGCCCGGAGACCCAGTACTTC.

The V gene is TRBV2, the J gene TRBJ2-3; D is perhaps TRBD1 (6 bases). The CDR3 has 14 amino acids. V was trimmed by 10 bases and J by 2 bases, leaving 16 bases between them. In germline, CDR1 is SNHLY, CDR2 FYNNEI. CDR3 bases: TGTGCCACTCTCCGGGACACGACCACAGATACGCAGTATTTT. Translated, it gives CATLRDTTTDTQYF.

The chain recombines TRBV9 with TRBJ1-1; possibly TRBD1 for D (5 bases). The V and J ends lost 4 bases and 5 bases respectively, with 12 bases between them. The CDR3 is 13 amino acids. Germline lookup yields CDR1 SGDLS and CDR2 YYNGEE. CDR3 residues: CASSLRGGTEAFF. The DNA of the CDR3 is TGTGCCAGCAGCCTCCGGGGGGGAACTGAAGCTTTCTTT.

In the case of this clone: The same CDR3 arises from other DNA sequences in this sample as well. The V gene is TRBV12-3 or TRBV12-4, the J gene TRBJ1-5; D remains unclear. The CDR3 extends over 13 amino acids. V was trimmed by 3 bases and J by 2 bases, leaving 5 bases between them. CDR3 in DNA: TGTGCCAGCAGTTTTTCAGGCAATCAGCCCCAGCATTTT. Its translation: CASSFSGNQPQHF.

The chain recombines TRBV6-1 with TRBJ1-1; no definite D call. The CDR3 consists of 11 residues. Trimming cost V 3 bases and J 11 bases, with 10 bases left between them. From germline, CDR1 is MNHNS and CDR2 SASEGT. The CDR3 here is CASSDTGVAFF. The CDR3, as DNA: TGTGCCAGCAGTGACACCGGGGTGGCTTTCTTT.

CDR3 residues: CASSRTGVNEQFF. The CDR3 region has the DNA TGTGCCAGCAGCAGAACAGGGGTGAATGAGCAGTTCTTC. The rearrangement links TRBV11-3 to TRBJ2-1, with 7 bases identical to TRBD1. The CDR3 runs to 13 residues. CDR1 and CDR2 from the germline V gene are SGHNT and YENEEA. After removal of 5 bases from V and 7 bases from J, the junction contained 5 bases not matched to a gene.

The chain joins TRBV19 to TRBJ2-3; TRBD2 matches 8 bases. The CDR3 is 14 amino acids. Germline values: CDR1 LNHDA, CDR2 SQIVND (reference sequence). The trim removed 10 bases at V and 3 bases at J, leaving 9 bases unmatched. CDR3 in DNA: TGTGCCACTCCCGGGGGGGAGGGGACAGATACGCAGTATTTT. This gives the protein CATPGGEGTDTQYF.

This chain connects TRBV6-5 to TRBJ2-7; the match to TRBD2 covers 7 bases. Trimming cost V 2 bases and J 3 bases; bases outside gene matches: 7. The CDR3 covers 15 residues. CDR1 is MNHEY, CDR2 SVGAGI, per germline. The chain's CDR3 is CASSYSRRGVYEQYF. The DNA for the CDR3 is TGTGCCAGCAGTTACAGCCGTCGGGGGGTCTACGAGCAGTACTTC.

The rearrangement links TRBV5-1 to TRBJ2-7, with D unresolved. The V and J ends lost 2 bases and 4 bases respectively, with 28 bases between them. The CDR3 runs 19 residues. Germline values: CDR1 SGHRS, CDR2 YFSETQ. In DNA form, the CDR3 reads TGCGCCAGCAGCTTTGCCCAACTACCTTCAGACTGGTTCGGATACGAGCAGTACTTC. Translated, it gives CASSFAQLPSDWFGYEQYF.

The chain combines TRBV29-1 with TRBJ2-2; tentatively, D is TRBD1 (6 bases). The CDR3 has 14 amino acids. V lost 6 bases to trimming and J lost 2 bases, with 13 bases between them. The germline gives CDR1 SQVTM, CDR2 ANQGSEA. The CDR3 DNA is TGCAGCGTCGACCGGGACACTAACACCGGGGAGCTGTTTTTT. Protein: CSVDRDTNTGELFF.

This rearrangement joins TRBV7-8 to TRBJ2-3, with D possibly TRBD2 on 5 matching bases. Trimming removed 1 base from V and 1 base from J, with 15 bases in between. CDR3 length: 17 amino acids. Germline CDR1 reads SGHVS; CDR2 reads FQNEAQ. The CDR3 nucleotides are TGTGCCAGCAGCTTAGATAGCGAGCGATACGGCACAGATACGCAGTATTTT. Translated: CASSLDSERYGTDTQYF.

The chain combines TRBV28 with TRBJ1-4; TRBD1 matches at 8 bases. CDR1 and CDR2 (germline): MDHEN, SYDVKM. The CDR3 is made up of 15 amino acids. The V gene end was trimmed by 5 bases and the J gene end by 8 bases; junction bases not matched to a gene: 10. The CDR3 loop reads CASSPSRTGWEKLFF. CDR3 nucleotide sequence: TGTGCCAGCAGTCCCTCCCGGACAGGGTGGGAAAAACTGTTTTTT.

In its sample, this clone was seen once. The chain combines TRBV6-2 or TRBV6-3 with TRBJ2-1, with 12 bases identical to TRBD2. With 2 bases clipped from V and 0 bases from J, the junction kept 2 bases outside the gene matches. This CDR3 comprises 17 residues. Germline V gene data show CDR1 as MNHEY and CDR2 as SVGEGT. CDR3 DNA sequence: TGTGCCAGCAGTTACACGGGACTAGCGGGCTCCTACAATGAGCAGTTCTTC. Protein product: CASSYTGLAGSYNEQFF.

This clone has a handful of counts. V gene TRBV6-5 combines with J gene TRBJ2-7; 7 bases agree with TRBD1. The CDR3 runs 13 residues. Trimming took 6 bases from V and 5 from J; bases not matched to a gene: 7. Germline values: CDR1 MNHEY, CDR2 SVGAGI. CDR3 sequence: CASRPPQGHEQYF. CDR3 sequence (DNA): TGTGCCAGCAGACCTCCACAGGGGCACGAGCAGTACTTC.

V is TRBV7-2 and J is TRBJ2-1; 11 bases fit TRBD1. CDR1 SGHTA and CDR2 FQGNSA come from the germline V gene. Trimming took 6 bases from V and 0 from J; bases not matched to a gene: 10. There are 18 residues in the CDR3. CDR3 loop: CASRRTGGLSNSYNEQFF. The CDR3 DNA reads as TGTGCCAGCAGGAGGACAGGGGGCTTATCAAACTCCTACAATGAGCAGTTCTTC.

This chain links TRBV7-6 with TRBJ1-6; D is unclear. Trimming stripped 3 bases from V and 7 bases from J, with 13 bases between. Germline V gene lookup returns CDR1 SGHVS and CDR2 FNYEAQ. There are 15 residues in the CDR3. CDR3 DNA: TGTGCCAGCAGCTTGGGGTGGGAGCCCAATTCACCCCTCCACTTT. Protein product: CASSLGWEPNSPLHF.

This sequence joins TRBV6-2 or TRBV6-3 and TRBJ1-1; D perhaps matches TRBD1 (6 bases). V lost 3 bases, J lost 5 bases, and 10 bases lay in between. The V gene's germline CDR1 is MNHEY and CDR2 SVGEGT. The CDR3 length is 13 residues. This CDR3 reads CASSYHTGTEAFF. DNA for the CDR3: TGTGCCAGCAGTTATCACACAGGGACTGAAGCTTTCTTT.

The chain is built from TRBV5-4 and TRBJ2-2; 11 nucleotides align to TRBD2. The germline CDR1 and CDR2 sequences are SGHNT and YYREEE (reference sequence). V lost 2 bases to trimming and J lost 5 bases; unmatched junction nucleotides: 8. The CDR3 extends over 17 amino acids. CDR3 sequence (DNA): TGTGCCAGCAGCTTTAATCTAGCGGGAGGTGAAACCGGGGAGCTGTTTTTT. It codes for CASSFNLAGGETGELFF. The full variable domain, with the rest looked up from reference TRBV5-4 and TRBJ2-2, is ETGVTQSPTHLIKTRGQQVTLRCSSQSGHNTVSWYQQALGQGPQFIFQYYREEENGRGNFPPRFSGLQFPNYSSELNVNALELDDSALYLCASSFNLAGGETGELFFGEGSRLTVL.